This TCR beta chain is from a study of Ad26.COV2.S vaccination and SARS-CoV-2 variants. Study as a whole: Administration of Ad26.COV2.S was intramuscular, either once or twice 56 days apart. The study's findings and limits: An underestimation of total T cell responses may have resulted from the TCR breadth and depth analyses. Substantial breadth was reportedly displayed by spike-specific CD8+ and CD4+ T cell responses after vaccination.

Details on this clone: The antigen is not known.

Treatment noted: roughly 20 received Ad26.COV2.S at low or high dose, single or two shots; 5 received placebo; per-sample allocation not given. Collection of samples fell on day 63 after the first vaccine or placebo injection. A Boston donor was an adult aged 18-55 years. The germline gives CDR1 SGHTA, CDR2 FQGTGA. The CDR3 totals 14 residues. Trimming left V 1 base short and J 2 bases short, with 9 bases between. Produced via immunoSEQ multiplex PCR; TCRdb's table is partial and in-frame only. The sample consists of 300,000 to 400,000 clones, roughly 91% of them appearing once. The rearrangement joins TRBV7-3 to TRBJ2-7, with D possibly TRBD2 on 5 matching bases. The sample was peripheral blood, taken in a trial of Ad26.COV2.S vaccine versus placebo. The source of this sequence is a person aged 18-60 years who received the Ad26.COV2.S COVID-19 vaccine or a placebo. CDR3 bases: TGTGCCAGCAGCTTAAACGCCGGGGCCTACGAGCAGTACTTC. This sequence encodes CASSLNAGAYEQYF.